These T cell receptor beta chains were read from a single sample in a study of blood T cell repertoires in COVID-19. Some clones are missing from TCRdb's copy, which holds only in-frame ones; the method was immunoSEQ multiplex PCR. The table lists some 110,000 clones, about nine tenths of them singletons. Sequencing was performed on peripheral blood. Receptors were obtained from a human donor in a cohort sampled during active COVID-19. Each CDR3 is given with its conserved first and last residue. Expanded clones are given a class, and other clones once, few, many or no size at all.

once,TRBV9,CGGRADEQYF
few,TRBV12-5,CASGPGIGAFF
-,TRBV28,CASSLNRRNYGYTF
-,TRBV25-1,CASRQSWGLSTEAFF
once,TRBV9,CASSPQTGSTEAFF
once,TRBV6-1,CASSEGTGGNQPQHF
once,TRBV19,CASSTGEETQYF
-,TRBV6-1,CASSGVQAATNEKLFF
-,TRBV9,CASSVGHAASLEKLFF
-,TRBV28,CASSSGGAGGELFF
-,TRBV12-5,CASGSDKSSYNEQFF
-,TRBV6-4,CASSGQGNTGELFF
-,TRBV5-6,CASSLVGGPNTGELFF
-,TRBV19,CASSIVVSPGMAQHF
-,TRBV28,CASSPGQINNSPLHF
-,TRBV11-2,CASSGALAGGRSGELFF
-,TRBV3-1/TRBV3-2,CASSQEQGSVYGYTF
-,TRBV6-5,CASSPTGGAGQPQHF
-,TRBV20-1,CSASGQDEQFF
-,TRBV5-4,CASSPRFTSGGAVGFF
-,TRBV7-2,CASSRLGQGQETQYF
once,TRBV5-1,CASSPPLENYGYTF
once,TRBV19,CASMTQSSGNTIYF
once,TRBV9,CASSAGDYNEKLFF
-,TRBV19,CASSISSQETQYF
-,TRBV7-8,CASSSTQGVNGYTF
few,TRBV27,CASSFRAGRTYEQYF
-,TRBV19,CASSIGAGAADTQYF
once,TRBV19,CASSISGRAYEQYF
-,TRBV2,CATAFGTSIDTQYF
-,TRBV15,CATSRVLQGSYEQFF
once,TRBV15,CATSREQVNEQFF
-,TRBV28,CASSSATGPNTEAFF
-,TRBV27,CASSSPRDKNTEAFF
-,TRBV30,CACHREKAGKKLFF
few,TRBV29-1,CSARDRVSETQYF
-,TRBV5-5,CASSLAKRPETQYF
-,TRBV5-4,CASSLLAGRFRADTQYF
few,TRBV6-5,CACSRREAYNEQFF
-,TRBV28,CASSFAPGGNTEAFF
-,TRBV25-1,CASSTLAGRQETQYF
few,TRBV29-1,CSVDTGGNTIYF